This section outlines one T cell receptor (beta chain) sequence together with its context. This CDR3 is built from 17 residues. V lost 4 bases, J lost 0 bases, and 18 bases lay in between. Looked up from germline, CDR1 is MNHEY and CDR2 is SMNVEV (reference sequence). The data belong to a study of blood T cell repertoires in COVID-19. Looking at the study overall: Whether acute or convalescent, the COVID-19 samples came from the United States, Italy and Spain. PBMCs, B-cell-depleted T cells, or T cells provided the cDNA or gDNA that made up the material.

As processed by the authors: The authors estimated nucleated cell counts from reference gene primer amplification. Assay used: immunoSEQ multiplex PCR; TCRdb lists only in-frame clones, some missing. V, J and clone size reflect that table, while D and trimming were determined from the DNA. This table has under 400,000 clones, nearly 90% appearing once. What was sequenced was peripheral blood. The receptor's source is a man between 18 and 35 years old with active or convalescent COVID-19. The chain recombines TRBV27 with TRBJ1-1, with D possibly TRBD1 on 6 matching bases. CDR3 nucleotide sequence: TGTGCCAGCAGTTGGGGCAGGGGTACGCTAATGAACACTGAAGCTTTCTTT. It codes for CASSWGRGTLMNTEAFF.